Shown below are 19 T cell receptor beta chains from a single sample sequenced in a study of beta chain features in type 1 diabetes. The investigators reverse transcribed all of the isolated RNA, so they sequenced expressed TCRB transcripts. The table came from immunoSEQ multiplex PCR; TCRdb's copy has only in-frame clones and leaves some out. This sample carries some 900,000 clones, 17% of them seen once, and the ten largest clones take about 0.02%. Sample: naive CD4+ T cells from blood. These receptors all come from a woman aged 18-30 years in good health.

This clone was picked up a small number of times. The chain is built from TRBV6-5 and TRBJ2-1; 8 bases agree with TRBD2. This CDR3 region has 15 residues. The V gene end was trimmed by 2 bases and the J gene end by 3 bases; junction bases not matched to a gene: 3. Germline assignment: CDR1 MNHEY and CDR2 SVGAGI. This CDR3 is CASSYPGLGYNEQFF. CDR3 DNA sequence: TGTGCCAGCAGTTACCCGGGACTAGGCTACAATGAGCAGTTCTTC.

The rearrangement joins TRBV6-6 to TRBJ2-7; 7 nucleotides match TRBD2. The CDR3 contains 14 residues. Germline values: CDR1 MNHNY, CDR2 SVGAGI (reference sequence). CDR3 DNA sequence: TGTGCGAGCGGGGAGAATATGCGGGGAAACGAGCAGTACTTC. Translation gives CASGENMRGNEQYF.

This clone was seen a few times. The chain recombines TRBV4-3 with TRBJ2-3; no clear D. Looked up from germline, CDR1 is LGHNA and CDR2 is YSLEER. CDR3 size: 14 residues. The germline V and J ends were trimmed by 0 bases and 8 bases, with 12 bases remaining between them. For the CDR3, the DNA is TGCGCCAGCAGCCAAGATTCGCTCCGAGGTACGCAGTATTTT. Translated, it gives CASSQDSLRGTQYF.

The chain uses TRBV15 and TRBJ2-5; no firm D call. CDR1 and CDR2 from the germline V gene are LNHNV and YYDKDF (reference sequence). V was trimmed by 1 base and J by 4 bases, leaving 16 bases between them. The CDR3 consists of 16 residues. CDR3 residues: CATSRATGFRGETQYF. The CDR3 nucleotides are TGTGCCACCAGCAGAGCCACCGGTTTCAGAGGAGAGACCCAGTACTTC.

The table lists this clone with a few counts. V usage is TRBV14 and J usage is TRBJ2-1, with 8 positions matching TRBD2. From germline, CDR1 is SGHDN and CDR2 FVKESK. The ends lost 1 base at V and 7 bases at J; junction bases unmatched: 6. This CDR3 is 15 amino acids long. The CDR3 region has the DNA TGTGCCAGCAGCCAAGTCGGGAGGGCGGAAAATGAGCAGTTCTTC. This codes for CASSQVGRAENEQFF.

This clone was picked up a small number of times. In the same sample, other DNA sequences code for this CDR3. This chain links TRBV6-5 with TRBJ1-5; D gene ambiguous. Per the germline V gene, CDR1 is MNHEY and CDR2 is SVGAGI. The CDR3 is 13 residues long. V lost 0 bases and J 4 bases, leaving 4 bases between the germline ends. The CDR3 DNA reads TGTGCCAGCAGTTACTCTCGAAATCAGCCCCAGCATTTT. Translation: CASSYSRNQPQHF.

The chain recombines TRBV10-3 with TRBJ2-7; D gene uncertain. V was trimmed by 8 bases and J by 5 bases, leaving 16 bases between them. The CDR3 length is 13 residues. Per the germline V gene, CDR1 is ENHRY and CDR2 is SYGVKD. Here the CDR3 reads CAISYERFNEQYF. The CDR3 DNA sequence: TGTGCCATCTCGTATGAGAGATTCAACGAGCAGTACTTC.

This clone was counted between two and nine times. The chain joins TRBV7-9 to TRBJ1-1; no clear D gene. V gave up 1 base and J gave up 0 bases, with 9 bases separating them. This CDR3 region has 15 residues. Germline loops: CDR1 SEHNR, CDR2 FQNEAQ (reference sequence). In nucleotides, the CDR3 is TGTGCCAGCAGCTTAGGGGGAGTTTTGAACACTGAAGCTTTCTTT. Translated: CASSLGGVLNTEAFF.

There are a few counts of this clone. V and J are TRBV2 and TRBJ2-1; TRBD2 agrees at 14 bases. J gave up 12 bases and V 8 bases, and 12 bases lay outside the gene matches. The CDR3 sequence is 15 residues long. The V gene's germline CDR1 is SNHLY and CDR2 FYNNEI. The CDR3 reads CASQTGLAGGSGQFF. Here the CDR3 DNA reads TGTGCCAGCCAGACCGGACTAGCGGGAGGAAGTGGGCAGTTCTTC.

This sequence joins TRBV7-8 and TRBJ2-5; maybe TRBD1 (6 bases). Trimming stripped 5 bases from V and 2 bases from J, with 12 bases between. The V gene's germline CDR1 is SGHVS and CDR2 FQNEAQ. The CDR3 loop spans 14 amino acids. The CDR3 nucleotides are TGTGCCAGCAGCGCTGGGACAATACAAGAGACCCAGTACTTC. This encodes CASSAGTIQETQYF.

This clone has only a few counts. Other DNA sequences in this sample translate to the same CDR3. The V and J genes are TRBV5-1 and TRBJ2-5; 8 bases match TRBD2. In germline, CDR1 is SGHRS, CDR2 YFSETQ. Trimming removed 6 bases from V and 2 bases from J; junction bases left unmatched: 6. The CDR3 runs to 14 residues. Here the CDR3 reads CASTPGGGQETQYF. The CDR3 DNA follows: TGCGCCAGCACCCCCGGGGGGGGGCAAGAGACCCAGTACTTC.

In DNA form, the CDR3 reads TGTGCCAGCAGTGAATCGGGCAGGGTGAACACTGAAGCTTTCTTT. The encoded protein is CASSESGRVNTEAFF. The chain links TRBV25-1 to TRBJ1-1; D perhaps matches TRBD1 (5 bases). Trimming took 1 base from V and 0 from J, leaving 9 bases between them. Per germline, CDR1 MGHDK and CDR2 SYGVNS. The CDR3 covers 15 residues.

CDR3 nucleotides: TGTGCCACCAGCAGGACTAGCGGGATCTACGAGCAGTACTTC. Protein: CATSRTSGIYEQYF. The V gene is TRBV15, the J gene TRBJ2-7; 11 bases map to TRBD2. J lost 3 bases, V lost 3 bases, and 1 base had no gene match. The CDR3 has 14 amino acids. The germline CDR1 and CDR2 sequences are LNHNV and YYDKDF (reference sequence).

The sample holds a few counts of this clone. This chain joins TRBV6-1 and TRBJ2-5; D gene unclear. In germline, CDR1 is MNHNS, CDR2 SASEGT. V lost 6 bases and J 9 bases, leaving 17 bases between the germline ends. This CDR3 spans 13 amino acids. The CDR3 nucleotides read TGTGCCAGCAGAGGACGGTCTGAAGTGCCCCAGTACTTC. Its protein product is CASRGRSEVPQYF.

This clone was detected a few times. The chain carries TRBV19 and TRBJ1-2, with D possibly matching TRBD1 (5 bases). Trimming shortened V by 1 base and J by 4 bases, and 13 bases separated the two germline ends. The CDR3 covers 15 residues. CDR1 is LNHDA, CDR2 SQIVND, per germline (reference sequence). The CDR3 region has the DNA TGTGCCAGTAGTATAGCGAGTGGGACCACCTATGGCTACACCTTC. It encodes CASSIASGTTYGYTF.

This clone was seen a handful of times. The V call is TRBV7-8, the J call TRBJ2-3; D possibly corresponds to TRBD1 (7 bases). CDR1 and CDR2 (germline): SGHVS, FQNEAQ. The ends were cut back, 2 bases at V and 0 bases at J, with 12 bases in the middle. CDR3 length: 16 amino acids. The CDR3 sequence is CASSLRRDSSTDTQYF. The CDR3, as DNA: TGTGCCAGCAGCTTAAGGCGGGACAGTAGCACAGATACGCAGTATTTT.

This clone turned up a few times. J is TRBJ2-5 and V is TRBV6-5, with D maybe TRBD1 (6 bases). The CDR3 has 11 residues. V lost 5 bases and J 13 bases, leaving 14 bases between the germline ends. Germline V gene data show CDR1 as MNHEY and CDR2 as SVGAGI. The chain's CDR3 is CASSGGAGRYF. The CDR3 nucleotides read TGTGCCAGCAGTGGGGGCGCTGGACGGTACTTC.

In this sample, this clone turned up a few times. The same CDR3 is also encoded by other DNA sequences in this sample. This rearrangement joins TRBV4-3 to TRBJ1-5, with unresolved D. The CDR3 spans 13 residues. The V and J ends lost 0 bases and 7 bases respectively, with 7 bases between them. Germline CDR1 reads LGHNA; CDR2 reads YSLEER. CDR3 amino acids: CASSQDFSQPQHF. The CDR3 DNA reads TGCGCCAGCAGCCAAGATTTTTCCCAGCCCCAGCATTTT.

In regard to this clone: Distinct nucleotide sequences in the sample also encode this CDR3. The chain couples TRBV25-1 to TRBJ2-1, with 7 bases identical to TRBD2. Germline loops: CDR1 MGHDK, CDR2 SYGVNS. This CDR3 contains 17 residues. V was pared by 1 base and J by 5 bases, with 11 bases of the junction left unmatched. The CDR3 nucleotides read TGTGCCAGCAGTGAATTCCCGGGGGGAGTAGGTAACAATGAGCAGTTCTTC. This gives the protein CASSEFPGGVGNNEQFF.